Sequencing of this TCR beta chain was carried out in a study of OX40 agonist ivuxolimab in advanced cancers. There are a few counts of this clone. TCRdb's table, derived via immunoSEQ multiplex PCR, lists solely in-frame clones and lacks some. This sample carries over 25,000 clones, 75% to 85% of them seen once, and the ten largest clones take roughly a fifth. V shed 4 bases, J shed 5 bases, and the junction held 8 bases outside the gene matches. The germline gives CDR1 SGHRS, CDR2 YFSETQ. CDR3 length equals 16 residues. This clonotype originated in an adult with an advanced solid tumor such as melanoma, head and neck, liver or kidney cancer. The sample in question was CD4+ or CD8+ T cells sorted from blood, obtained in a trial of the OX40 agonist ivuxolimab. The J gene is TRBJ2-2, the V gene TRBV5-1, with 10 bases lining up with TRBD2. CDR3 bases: TGCGCCAGCAGCGCTCTAGCGGGGGCGGGAACCGGGGAGCTGTTTTTT. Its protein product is CASSALAGAGTGELFF.